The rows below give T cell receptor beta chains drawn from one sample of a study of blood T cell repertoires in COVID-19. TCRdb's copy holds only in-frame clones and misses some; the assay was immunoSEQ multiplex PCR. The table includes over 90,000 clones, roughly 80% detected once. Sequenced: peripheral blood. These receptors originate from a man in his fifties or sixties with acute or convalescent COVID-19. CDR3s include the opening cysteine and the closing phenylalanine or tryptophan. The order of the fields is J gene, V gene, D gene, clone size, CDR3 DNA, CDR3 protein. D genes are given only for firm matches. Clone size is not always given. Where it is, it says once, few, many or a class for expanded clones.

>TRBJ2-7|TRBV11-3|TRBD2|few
TGTGCCAGCAGCTCCCGAGCGGGAACCTACGAGCAGTACTTC
CASSSRAGTYEQYF
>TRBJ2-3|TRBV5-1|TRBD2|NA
TGCGCCAGCAGCTCCCTAGCGGGAGTCACAGATACGCAGTATTTT
CASSSLAGVTDTQYF
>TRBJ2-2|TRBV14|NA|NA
TGTGCCAGCAGCCGAGTTAGTAGTCTTCGTTCCGGGGAGCTGTTTTTT
CASSRVSSLRSGELFF
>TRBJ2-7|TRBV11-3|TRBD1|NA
TGTGCCAGCAGCTTGGGCAGGGGGCTTGAGCAGTACTTC
CASSLGRGLEQYF
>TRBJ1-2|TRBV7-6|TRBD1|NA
TGTGCCAGCAGCCCAGGGGGGAACAAGAACTATGGCTACACCTTC
CASSPGGNKNYGYTF
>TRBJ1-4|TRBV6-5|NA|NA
TGTGCCAGCGGCATCCTGGGCGAAAAACTGTTTTTT
CASGILGEKLFF
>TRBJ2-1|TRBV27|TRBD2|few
TGTGCCAGCAGTTTAGTACAACTAGCGGGAGGTGCCTACAATGAGCAGTTCTTC
CASSLVQLAGGAYNEQFF
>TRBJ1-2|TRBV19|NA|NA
TGTGCCAGTACTATGTTTACAGGATCAGCGTGGTATGGCTACACCTTC
CASTMFTGSAWYGYTF
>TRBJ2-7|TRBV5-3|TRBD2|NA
TGTGCCAGAAGCCCCGGGACTAAGTACTCCTACGAGCAGTACTTC
CARSPGTKYSYEQYF
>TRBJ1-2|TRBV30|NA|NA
TGTACCTGGAGTAGACAGAGCTATGGCTACACCTTC
CTWSRQSYGYTF
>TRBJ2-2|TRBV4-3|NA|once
TGCGCCAGCAGCCCGACAGGCACGAACACCGGGGAGCTGTTTTTT
CASSPTGTNTGELFF
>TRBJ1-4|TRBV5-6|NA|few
TGTGCCAGCAGTACCGGTACGGGACTCAAAAATGAAAAACTGTTTTTT
CASSTGTGLKNEKLFF
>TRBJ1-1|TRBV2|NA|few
TGTGCCAGCAGTATAAGGGTGGGAGGCACTGAAGCTTTCTTT
CASSIRVGGTEAFF
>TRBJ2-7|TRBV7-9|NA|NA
TGTGCCAGCAGCTTAAACGGGTGTTGCTCCTACGAGCAGTACTTC
CASSLNGCCSYEQYF
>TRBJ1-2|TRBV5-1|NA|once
TGCGCCAGCAGCTTGTGGGAGGGGTCAGCTAACTATGGCTACACCTTC
CASSLWEGSANYGYTF
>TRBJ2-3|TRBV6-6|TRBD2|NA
TGTGCCAGCAGTCGACTAGCGGGGACACACACAGATACGCAGTATTTT
CASSRLAGTHTDTQYF
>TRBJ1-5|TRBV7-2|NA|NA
TGTGCCAGCAGCCTCGCGGGGGTGGGGAATCAGCCCCAGCATTTT
CASSLAGVGNQPQHF
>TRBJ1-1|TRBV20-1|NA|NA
TGCAGTGCTGAACAGACTGAAGCTTTCTTT
CSAEQTEAFF
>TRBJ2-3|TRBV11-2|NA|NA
TGTGCCAGCAGACCCGCGGGGACTAGCACAGATACGCAGTATTTT
CASRPAGTSTDTQYF
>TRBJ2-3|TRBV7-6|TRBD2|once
TGTGCCAGCAGCCTAAGGAGCGGGAGGGCCGCAGATACGCAGTATTTT
CASSLRSGRAADTQYF
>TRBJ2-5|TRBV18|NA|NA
TGTGCCAGCTCACCACTGGCAGGCCGGGGGGAGACCCAGTACTTC
CASSPLAGRGETQYF
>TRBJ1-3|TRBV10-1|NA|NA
TGCGCCAGCAGTGCCCTACAGGCTCTCTCTGGAAACACCATATATTTT
CASSALQALSGNTIYF
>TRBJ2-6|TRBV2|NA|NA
TGTGCCAGCAGTCAATCATCTGGGGCCAACGTCCTGACTTTC
CASSQSSGANVLTF
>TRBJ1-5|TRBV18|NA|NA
TGTGCCACCAGCCGGGGTCCCAATCAGCCCCAGCATTTT
CATSRGPNQPQHF
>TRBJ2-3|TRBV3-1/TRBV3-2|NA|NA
TGTGCCAGCAGCCAAGGGCAGGGATATTCTACAGATACGCAGTATTTT
CASSQGQGYSTDTQYF
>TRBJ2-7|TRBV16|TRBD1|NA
TGTGCCAGCATGGGACAGGGGCTATATGCCTACGAGCAGTACTTC
CASMGQGLYAYEQYF
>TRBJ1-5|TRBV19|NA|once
TGTGCCAGTAGTATCCGTGAGGCAGGGTACAATCAGCCCCAGCATTTT
CASSIREAGYNQPQHF
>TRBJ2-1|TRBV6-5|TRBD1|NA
TGTGCCAGCAGGATTCAGGGGGCTATGTGGGAGCAGTTCTTC
CASRIQGAMWEQFF
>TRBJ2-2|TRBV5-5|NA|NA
TGTGCCAGCAGCTTCTGGACAGATCCGGTAGGGGAGCTGTTTTTT
CASSFWTDPVGELFF
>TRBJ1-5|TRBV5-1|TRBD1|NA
TGCGCCAGCAGCGCCGGGACAGGGGGTTGGAGCAATCAGCCCCAGCATTTT
CASSAGTGGWSNQPQHF
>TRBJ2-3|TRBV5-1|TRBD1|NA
TGCGCCAGCAGCTCGACAGGGTTAGGGGATACGCAGTATTTT
CASSSTGLGDTQYF
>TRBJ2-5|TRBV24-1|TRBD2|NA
TGTGCCACCAGTGACCGTCGACTAGCGGGCCAAGAGACCCAGTACTTC
CATSDRRLAGQETQYF
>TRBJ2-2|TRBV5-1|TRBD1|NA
TGCGCCAGCAGCTCGACAGGGTGGAACACCGGGGAGCTGTTTTTT
CASSSTGWNTGELFF
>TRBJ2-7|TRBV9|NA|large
TGTGCCAGCAGCGCAGGCGACTACGAGCAGTACTTC
CASSAGDYEQYF
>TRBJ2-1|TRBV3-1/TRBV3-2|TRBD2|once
TGTGCCAGCAGCCACGGTAGGACTAGCGGAGCCTACAATGAGCAGTTCTTC
CASSHGRTSGAYNEQFF
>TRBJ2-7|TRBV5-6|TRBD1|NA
TGTGCCAGCAGCTTGGACATGACAGGGGGCTCCTACGAGCAGTACTTC
CASSLDMTGGSYEQYF
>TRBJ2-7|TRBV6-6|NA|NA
TGTGCCAGCAGTTACTCAGAGTACGAGCAGTACTTC
CASSYSEYEQYF
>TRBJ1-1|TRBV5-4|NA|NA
TGTGCCAGCAGCTTGGACAGGATTGTGAACACTGAAGCTTTCTTT
CASSLDRIVNTEAFF
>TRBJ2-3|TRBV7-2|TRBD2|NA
TGTGCCAGCAGCTTAGGAGGACTAGCGGGAGCAGATACGCAGTATTTT
CASSLGGLAGADTQYF
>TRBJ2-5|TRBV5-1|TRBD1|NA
TGCGCCAGCAGCGTGGCAGGGGGAGAGACCCAGTACTTC
CASSVAGGETQYF
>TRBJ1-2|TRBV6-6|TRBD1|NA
TGTGCCAGCAGTTCCCTGACAGGGACCTATGGCTACACCTTC
CASSSLTGTYGYTF
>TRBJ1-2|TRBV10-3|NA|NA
TGTGCCATCAGTGATAGAGGCTATGGCTACACCTTC
CAISDRGYGYTF
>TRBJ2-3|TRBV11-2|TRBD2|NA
TGTGCCAGCAGCTTAGATCTCGTGGGGACTACCCTACGAACAGATACGCAGTATTTT
CASSLDLVGTTLRTDTQYF
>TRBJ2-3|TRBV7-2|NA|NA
TGTGCCAGCAGCTCCCAATGGGGCGGTGCTAGCACAGATACGCAGTATTTT
CASSSQWGGASTDTQYF
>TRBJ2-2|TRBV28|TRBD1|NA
TGTGCCAGCAGTTTGGGGACAGGGGTCACCGGGGAGCTGTTTTTT
CASSLGTGVTGELFF
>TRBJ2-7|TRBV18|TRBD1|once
TGTGCCAGCTCGGCAGGGGGCTACGAGCAGTACTTC
CASSAGGYEQYF
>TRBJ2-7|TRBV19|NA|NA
TGTGCCAGTAGTACACCCGGGAGACCTTACGAGCAGTACTTC
CASSTPGRPYEQYF
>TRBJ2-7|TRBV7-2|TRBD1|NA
TGTGCCAGCAGCTTCCACTCAGGGGGCTACTACGAGCAGTACTTC
CASSFHSGGYYEQYF
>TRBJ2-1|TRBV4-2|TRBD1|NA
TGTGCCAGCAGCCAATCCCATGGACAGGGTGGTGAGCAGTTCTTC
CASSQSHGQGGEQFF
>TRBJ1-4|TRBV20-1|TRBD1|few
TGCAGTGCTAGTTCTTTCCAGGGGGCTCGGGAAAAACTGTTTTTT
CSASSFQGAREKLFF
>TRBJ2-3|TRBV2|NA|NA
TGTGCCAGCAGACCCCAGGGGACCGTCCCCACAGATACGCAGTATTTT
CASRPQGTVPTDTQYF
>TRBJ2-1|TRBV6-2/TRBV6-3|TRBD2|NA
TGTGCCAGCAGTTATGGTAGCGGGGATGAGCAGTTCTTC
CASSYGSGDEQFF
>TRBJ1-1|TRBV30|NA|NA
TGTGCCTGGAGTGTACTAGAGAACACTGAAGCTTTCTTT
CAWSVLENTEAFF
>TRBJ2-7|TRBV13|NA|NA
TGTGCCAGCAGCTTAGGCGGGGTCTACGAGCAGTACTTC
CASSLGGVYEQYF
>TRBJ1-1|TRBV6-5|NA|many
TGTGCCAGCAGTTACTCATTAGGACAGCGAAGGTCTTTCTTT
CASSYSLGQRRSFF
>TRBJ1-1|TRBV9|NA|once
TGTGCCAGCAGCGTAATATCGAACACTGAAGCTTTCTTT
CASSVISNTEAFF
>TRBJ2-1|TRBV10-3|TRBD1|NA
TGTGCCGCCTCCCCAATGAACAGGGGCCTGAATGATGAGCAGTTCTTC
CAASPMNRGLNDEQFF
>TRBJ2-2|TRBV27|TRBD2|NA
TGTGCCAGCAGCCGCTACGGCGGGACAGGGACTAGCGGGAGACTCACCGGGGAGCTGTTTTTT
CASSRYGGTGTSGRLTGELFF